What follows is one TCR beta chain and its context. This specimen belongs to a study of blood T cell repertoires in COVID-19. Trimming pared 4 bases from V and 1 base from J, leaving 11 bases between. This CDR3 contains 14 residues. Germline CDR1 SGHKS, CDR2 YYEKEE (reference sequence). Per the original methods: Estimates of nucleated cell counts were drawn from the amplification of reference gene primers. Method: immunoSEQ multiplex PCR; TCRdb's copy keeps in-frame clones and lacks some. V and J calls and clone size follow that table, whereas D and trimming were derived from the DNA. The table shows roughly 78,000 clones, with 70% to 90% occurring only once.

The clonotype was recovered from an elderly woman with acute or convalescent COVID-19. V is TRBV5-5 and J is TRBJ1-1, with D maybe TRBD1 (5 bases). The sequenced sample consisted of peripheral blood. The CDR3 region has the DNA TGTGCCAGCAGCCCCGGGGACTCGAACACTGAAGCTTTCTTT. Encoded protein: CASSPGDSNTEAFF. The variable domain in full, with the rest retrieved from reference TRBV5-5 and TRBJ1-1, is DAGVTQSPTHLIKTRGQQVTLRCSPISGHKSVSWYQQVLGQGPQFIFQYYEKEERGRGNFPDRFSARQFPNYSSELNVNALLLGDSALYLCASSPGDSNTEAFFGQGTRLTVV.